Sequencing of this T cell receptor (beta chain) was carried out in a study of T cell changes during pregnancy in multiple sclerosis. The CDR3 consists of 10 residues. CDR1 SNHLY and CDR2 FYNNEI come from the germline V gene. The protocol was immunoSEQ multiplex PCR, while the TCRdb copy is restricted to in-frame clones and leaves out a portion. The sample includes 50,000 or so clones, around nine tenths seen only once; the top ten take 0.35% to 0.45%. The sequencing used CD4+ T cells from peripheral blood mononuclear cells, collected before pregnancy. The source of this sequence is a female donor with multiple sclerosis, enrolled in a pregnancy study. V usage is TRBV2 and J usage is TRBJ1-2, with D tentatively TRBD1 (5 bases). The CDR3 region has the DNA TGTGTTATCAGGGAACGTGGCTACACCTTC. It translates to CVIRERGYTF.